One T cell receptor beta chain is described in this entry. Its antigen is not identified. Reverse transcription of all isolated RNA meant that expressed TCRB transcripts were sequenced. The table came from immunoSEQ multiplex PCR; TCRdb's copy has only in-frame clones and leaves some out. Here the sample spans hundreds of thousands of clones, around 15% being singletons. The sample is drawn from a study of beta chain features in type 1 diabetes. Study conclusions and caveats: In comparison with healthy donors, patients had naive, central memory and Treg TCRB repertoires that appeared more similar. Lower insertion and higher deletion counts appeared at VDJ junctions in type 1 diabetes patients. Researchers report that Type 1 diabetes patients had moderately but significantly shorter TCRB CDR3s across all four CD4+ subsets. In patients and controls equally, PCR might favor templates that are shorter.

This CDR3 has 16 amino acids. Looked up from germline, CDR1 is SGHDT and CDR2 is YYEEEE. Trimming cost V 3 bases and J 6 bases, with 18 bases left between them. Each sorted population was over 95% pure. This TCR derives from a man aged 18 to 30 with type 1 diabetes. The rearrangement uses TRBV5-6 and TRBJ2-2, with D perhaps matching TRBD2 (8 bases). The specimen sequenced was naive CD4+ T cells from blood. Here the CDR3 reads CASSYSGTAGAGELFF. The CDR3 DNA is TGTGCCAGCAGCTACTCCGGGACAGCGGGAGCCGGGGAGCTGTTTTTT.